This T cell receptor (beta chain) stems from a study of blood T cell repertoires in COVID-19. Germline-derived CDR1 and CDR2 are SQVTM and ANQGSEA. Deletions cut 7 bases from V and 1 base from J, with 16 bases between. The CDR3 covers 14 residues. The assay was immunoSEQ multiplex PCR, and TCRdb's table has in-frame clones only and misses some. The sample yields more than 300,000 clones, around 90% seen once. Symptom resolution, clearance, or two negative PCRs marked the recovered donors of Cohort 3. This clone came up once. The sequence was obtained from a woman younger than 45 who had recovered from COVID-19. Source material: PBMCs or T cells enriched from blood (not recorded which). V gene TRBV29-1 combines with J gene TRBJ1-1; D ambiguous. In DNA, the CDR3 is TGCAGCGCTCGAAAGTCACGGGGGAACACTGAAGCTTTCTTT. It is translated as CSARKSRGNTEAFF.